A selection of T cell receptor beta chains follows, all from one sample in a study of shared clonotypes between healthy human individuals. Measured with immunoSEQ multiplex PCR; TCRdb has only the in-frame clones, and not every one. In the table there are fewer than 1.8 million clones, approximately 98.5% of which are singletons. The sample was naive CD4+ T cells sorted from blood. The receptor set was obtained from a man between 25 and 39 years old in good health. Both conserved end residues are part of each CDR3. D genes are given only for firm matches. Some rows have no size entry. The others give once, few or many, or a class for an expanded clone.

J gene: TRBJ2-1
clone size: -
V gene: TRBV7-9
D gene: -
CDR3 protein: CASSPGTSREQFF
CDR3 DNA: TGTGCCAGCAGCCCAGGGACTTCTCGGGAGCAGTTCTTC

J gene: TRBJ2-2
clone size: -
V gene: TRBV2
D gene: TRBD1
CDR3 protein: CASRRDRGRTGELFF
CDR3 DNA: TGTGCCAGCAGACGGGACAGGGGGCGTACCGGGGAGCTGTTTTTT

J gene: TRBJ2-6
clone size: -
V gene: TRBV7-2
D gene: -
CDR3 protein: CASSLEWGSSGANVLTF
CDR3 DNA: TGTGCCAGCAGCTTAGAGTGGGGGAGCTCTGGGGCCAACGTCCTGACTTTC

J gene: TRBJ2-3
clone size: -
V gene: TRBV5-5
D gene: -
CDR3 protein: CASSLREEGTDTQYF
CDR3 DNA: TGTGCCAGCAGCTTGAGGGAGGAAGGCACAGATACGCAGTATTTT

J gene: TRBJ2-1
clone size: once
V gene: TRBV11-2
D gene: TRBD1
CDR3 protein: CASSSRTGGIYYNEQFF
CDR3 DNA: TGTGCCAGCAGCTCGAGGACAGGGGGCATTTATTACAATGAGCAGTTCTTC

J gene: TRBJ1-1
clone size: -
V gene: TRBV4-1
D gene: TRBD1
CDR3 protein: CASSHGPGTANTEAFF
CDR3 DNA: TGCGCCAGCAGCCACGGTCCCGGGACAGCGAACACTGAAGCTTTCTTT

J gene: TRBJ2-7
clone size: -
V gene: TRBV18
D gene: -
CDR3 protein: CASSLNPGPNRLGQYF
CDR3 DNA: TGTGCCAGCTCACTGAATCCGGGACCGAATCGGCTGGGGCAGTACTTC

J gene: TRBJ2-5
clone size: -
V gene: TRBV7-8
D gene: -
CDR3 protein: CASSFVGAMGYETQYF
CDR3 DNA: TGTGCCAGCAGCTTCGTGGGGGCGATGGGTTATGAGACCCAGTACTTC

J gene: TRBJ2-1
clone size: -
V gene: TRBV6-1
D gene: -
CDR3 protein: CASSETLTGNNEQFF
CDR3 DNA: TGTGCCAGCAGTGAAACTCTAACGGGAAACAATGAGCAGTTCTTC

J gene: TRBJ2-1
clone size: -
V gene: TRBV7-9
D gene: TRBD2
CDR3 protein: CASSLAPGGALNEQFF
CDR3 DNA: TGTGCCAGCAGCTTAGCGCCGGGGGGAGCTCTCAATGAGCAGTTCTTC

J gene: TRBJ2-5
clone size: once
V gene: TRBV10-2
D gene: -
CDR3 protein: CATTGFQETQYF
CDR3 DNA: TGCGCCACCACAGGGTTCCAAGAGACCCAGTACTTC

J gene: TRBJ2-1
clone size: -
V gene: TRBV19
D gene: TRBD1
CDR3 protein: CASRNAFGQGAGEQFF
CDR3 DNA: TGTGCCAGTAGAAATGCGTTTGGACAGGGGGCAGGTGAGCAGTTCTTC

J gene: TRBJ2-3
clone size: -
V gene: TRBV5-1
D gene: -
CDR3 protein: CASSLIPSVPDTQYF
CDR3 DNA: TGCGCCAGCAGCTTGATTCCTTCGGTCCCAGATACGCAGTATTTT

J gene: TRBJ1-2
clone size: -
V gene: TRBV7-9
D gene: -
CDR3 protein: CASSPGAYDAYGYTF
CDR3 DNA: TGTGCCAGCAGCCCGGGGGCCTACGACGCCTATGGCTACACCTTC

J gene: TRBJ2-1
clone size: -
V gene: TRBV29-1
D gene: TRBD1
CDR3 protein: CSADRGLDHEQFF
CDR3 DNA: TGCAGCGCGGACAGGGGGCTTGACCATGAGCAGTTCTTC

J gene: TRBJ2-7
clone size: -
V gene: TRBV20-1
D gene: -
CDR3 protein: CSAAGLQSF
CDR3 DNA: TGCAGTGCTGCGGGCCTACAATCCTTC

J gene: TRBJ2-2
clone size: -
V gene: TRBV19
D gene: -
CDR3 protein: CASSINSNTGELFF
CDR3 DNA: TGTGCCAGTAGTATCAACAGCAACACCGGGGAGCTGTTTTTT

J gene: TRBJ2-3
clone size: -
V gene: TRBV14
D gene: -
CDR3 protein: CASSQGGRFADTQYF
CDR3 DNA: TGTGCCAGCAGCCAAGGAGGGAGGTTTGCAGATACGCAGTATTTT

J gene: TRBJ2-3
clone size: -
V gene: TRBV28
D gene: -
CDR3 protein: CASSLWRQSTDTQYF
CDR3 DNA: TGTGCCAGCAGTTTATGGCGTCAAAGCACAGATACGCAGTATTTT

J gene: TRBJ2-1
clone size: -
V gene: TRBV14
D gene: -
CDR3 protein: CASSQDWGNYNEQFF
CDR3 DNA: TGTGCCAGCAGCCAAGATTGGGGGAACTACAATGAGCAGTTCTTC

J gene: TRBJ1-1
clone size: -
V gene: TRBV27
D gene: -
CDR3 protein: CASMLRAMNTEAFF
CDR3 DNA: TGTGCCAGCATGTTGAGAGCGATGAACACTGAAGCTTTCTTT

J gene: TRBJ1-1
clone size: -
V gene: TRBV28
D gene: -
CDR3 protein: CASTPPGGTEAFF
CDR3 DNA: TGTGCCAGCACCCCGCCGGGAGGTACTGAAGCTTTCTTT

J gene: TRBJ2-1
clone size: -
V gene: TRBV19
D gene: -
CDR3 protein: CASNLRGEQFF
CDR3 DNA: TGTGCCAGTAACCTCAGGGGTGAGCAGTTCTTC

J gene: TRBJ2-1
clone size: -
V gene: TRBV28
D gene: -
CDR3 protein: CASSLGDNLLNEQFF
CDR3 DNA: TGTGCCAGCAGTTTGGGGGACAACCTACTTAATGAGCAGTTCTTC

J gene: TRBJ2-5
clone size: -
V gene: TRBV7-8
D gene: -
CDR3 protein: CASSLITRVLETQYF
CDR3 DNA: TGTGCCAGCAGCTTAATTACCAGGGTGCTAGAGACCCAGTACTTC

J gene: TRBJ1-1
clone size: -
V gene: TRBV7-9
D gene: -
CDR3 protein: CASSPLPGGTNTEAFF
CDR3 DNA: TGTGCCAGCAGCCCCTTGCCGGGAGGGACGAACACTGAAGCTTTCTTT

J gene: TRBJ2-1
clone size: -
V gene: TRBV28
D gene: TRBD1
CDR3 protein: CASSFPGQGNQYVGNEQFF
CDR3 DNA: TGTGCCAGCAGTTTTCCTGGACAGGGAAACCAATACGTCGGGAATGAGCAGTTCTTC

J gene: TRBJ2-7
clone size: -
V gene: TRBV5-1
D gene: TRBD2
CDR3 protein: CASSLVAGTYEQYF
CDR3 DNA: TGCGCCAGCAGCTTGGTAGCGGGTACCTACGAGCAGTACTTC

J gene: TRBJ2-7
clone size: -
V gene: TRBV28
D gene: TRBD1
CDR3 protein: CASISPGTGSYEQYF
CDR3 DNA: TGTGCCAGCATTAGCCCCGGGACAGGGTCCTACGAGCAGTACTTC

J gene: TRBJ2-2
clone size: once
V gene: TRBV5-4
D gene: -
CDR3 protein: CASSGVGLSVTGELFF
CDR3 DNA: TGTGCCAGCAGTGGGGTCGGACTCTCGGTAACCGGGGAGCTGTTTTTT

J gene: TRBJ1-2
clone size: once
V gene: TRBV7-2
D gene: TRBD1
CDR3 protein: CASSPTGTGWEGGYTF
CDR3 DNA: TGTGCCAGCAGCCCAACCGGGACAGGCTGGGAAGGTGGCTACACCTTC

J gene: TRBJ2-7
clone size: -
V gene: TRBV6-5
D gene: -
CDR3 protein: CASGPGLYEQYF
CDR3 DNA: TGTGCCAGCGGGCCAGGGTTATACGAGCAGTACTTC

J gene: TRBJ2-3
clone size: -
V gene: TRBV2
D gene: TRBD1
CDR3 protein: CASSKDREGTDTQYF
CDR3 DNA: TGTGCCAGCAGTAAGGACAGGGAAGGCACAGATACGCAGTATTTT

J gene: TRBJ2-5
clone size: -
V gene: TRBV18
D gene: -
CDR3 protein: CASSPGAGETQYF
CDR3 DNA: TGTGCCAGCTCACCGGGGGCCGGGGAGACCCAGTACTTC

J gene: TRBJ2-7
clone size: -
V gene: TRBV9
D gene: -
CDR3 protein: CASSPEVSAYEQYF
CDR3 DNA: TGTGCCAGCAGCCCGGAGGTATCGGCCTACGAGCAGTACTTC

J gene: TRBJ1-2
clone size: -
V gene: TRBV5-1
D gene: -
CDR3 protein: CASSYSLGADYGYTF
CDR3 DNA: TGCGCCAGCAGTTATAGTCTTGGGGCAGACTATGGCTACACCTTC

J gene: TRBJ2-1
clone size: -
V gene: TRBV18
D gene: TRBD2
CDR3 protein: CASSPRLAGRGTTYNEQFF
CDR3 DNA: TGTGCCAGCTCACCACGGCTAGCGGGAAGGGGCACAACCTACAATGAGCAGTTCTTC

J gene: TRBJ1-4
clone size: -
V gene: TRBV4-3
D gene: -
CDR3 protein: CASSLQYRANEKLFF
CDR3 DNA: TGCGCCAGCAGCCTACAATACAGGGCTAATGAAAAACTGTTTTTT

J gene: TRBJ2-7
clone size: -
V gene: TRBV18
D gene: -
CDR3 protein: CASSPSGGTYEQYF
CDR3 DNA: TGTGCCAGCTCACCTTCAGGGGGGACTTACGAGCAGTACTTC

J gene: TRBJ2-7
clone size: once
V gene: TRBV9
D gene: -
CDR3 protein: CASSVEAGHSYEQYF
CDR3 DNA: TGTGCCAGCAGCGTAGAGGCAGGGCACTCCTACGAGCAGTACTTC

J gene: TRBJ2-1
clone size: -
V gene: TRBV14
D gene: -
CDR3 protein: CASSRDRPLLNNEQFF
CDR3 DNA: TGTGCCAGCAGCCGCGACAGGCCCTTACTCAACAATGAGCAGTTCTTC

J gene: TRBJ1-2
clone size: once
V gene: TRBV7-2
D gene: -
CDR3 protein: CASSLVMTEAGYTF
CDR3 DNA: TGTGCCAGCAGCTTAGTGATGACAGAGGCGGGCTACACCTTC

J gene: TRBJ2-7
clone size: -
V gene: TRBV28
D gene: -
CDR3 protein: CASSPDLGEQYF
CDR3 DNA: TGTGCCAGCAGCCCCGACTTGGGCGAGCAGTACTTC

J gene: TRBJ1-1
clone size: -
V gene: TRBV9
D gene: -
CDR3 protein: CASSVGHLMNTEAFF
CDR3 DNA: TGTGCCAGCAGCGTCGGACACCTAATGAACACTGAAGCTTTCTTT

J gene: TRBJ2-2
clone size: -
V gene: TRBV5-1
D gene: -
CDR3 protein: CASSPGVSGGAGELFF
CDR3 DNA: TGCGCCAGCAGCCCGGGGGTTAGCGGAGGCGCCGGGGAGCTGTTTTTT

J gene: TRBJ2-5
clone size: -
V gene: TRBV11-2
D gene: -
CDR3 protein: CASGRRGTQYF
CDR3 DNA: TGTGCCAGCGGAAGACGGGGGACCCAGTACTTC

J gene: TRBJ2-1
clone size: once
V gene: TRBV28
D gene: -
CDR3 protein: CASSWARDPQFF
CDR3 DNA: TGTGCCAGCAGTTGGGCCCGGGACCCACAGTTCTTC

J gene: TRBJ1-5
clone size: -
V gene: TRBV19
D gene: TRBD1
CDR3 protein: CASSTTGGGQPQHF
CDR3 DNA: TGTGCCAGTAGTACGACAGGGGGCGGGCAGCCCCAGCATTTT

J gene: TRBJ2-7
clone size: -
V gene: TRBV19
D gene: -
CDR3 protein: CASSIRLGNDEQYF
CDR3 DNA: TGTGCCAGTAGTATTCGCCTGGGGAACGACGAGCAGTACTTC

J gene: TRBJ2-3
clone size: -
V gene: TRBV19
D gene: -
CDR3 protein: CASSAAGGGDTQYF
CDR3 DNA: TGTGCCAGTAGTGCCGCCGGAGGAGGGGATACGCAGTATTTT

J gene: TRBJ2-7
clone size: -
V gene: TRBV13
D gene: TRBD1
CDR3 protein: CASSYPGQGSYEQYF
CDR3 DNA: TGTGCCAGCAGCTATCCGGGACAGGGCTCCTACGAGCAGTACTTC

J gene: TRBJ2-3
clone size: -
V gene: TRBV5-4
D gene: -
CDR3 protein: CASSLVAGSTDTQYF
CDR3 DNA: TGTGCCAGCAGCTTGGTGGCAGGAAGCACAGATACGCAGTATTTT